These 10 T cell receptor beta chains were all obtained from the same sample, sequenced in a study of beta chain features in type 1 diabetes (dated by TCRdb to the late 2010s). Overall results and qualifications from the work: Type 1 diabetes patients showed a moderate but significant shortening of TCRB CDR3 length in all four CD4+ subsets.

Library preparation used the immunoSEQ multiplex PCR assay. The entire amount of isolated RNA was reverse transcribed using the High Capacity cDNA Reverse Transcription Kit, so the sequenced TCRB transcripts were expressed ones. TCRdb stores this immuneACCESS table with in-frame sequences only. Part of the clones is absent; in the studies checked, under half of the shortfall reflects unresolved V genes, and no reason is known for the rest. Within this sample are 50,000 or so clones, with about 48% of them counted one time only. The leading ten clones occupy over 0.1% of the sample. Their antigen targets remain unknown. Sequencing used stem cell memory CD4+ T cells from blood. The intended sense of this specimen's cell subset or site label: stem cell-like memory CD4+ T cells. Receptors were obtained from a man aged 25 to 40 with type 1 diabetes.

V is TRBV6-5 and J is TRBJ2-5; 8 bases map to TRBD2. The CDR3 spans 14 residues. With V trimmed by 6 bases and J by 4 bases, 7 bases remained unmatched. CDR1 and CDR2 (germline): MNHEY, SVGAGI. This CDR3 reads CASSRRTSRETQYF. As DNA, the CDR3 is TGTGCCAGCAGCCGACGGACTAGCCGAGAGACCCAGTACTTC.

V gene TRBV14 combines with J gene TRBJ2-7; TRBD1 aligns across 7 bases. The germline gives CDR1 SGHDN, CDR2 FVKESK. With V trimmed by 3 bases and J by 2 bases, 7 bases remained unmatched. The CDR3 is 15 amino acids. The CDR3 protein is CASSQIDRAAYEQYF. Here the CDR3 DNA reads TGTGCCAGCAGCCAGATAGACAGGGCTGCCTACGAGCAGTACTTC.

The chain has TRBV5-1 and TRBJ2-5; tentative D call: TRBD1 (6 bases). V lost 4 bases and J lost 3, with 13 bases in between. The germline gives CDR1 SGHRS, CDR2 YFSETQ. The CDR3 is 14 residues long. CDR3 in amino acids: CASSGTGLEETQYF. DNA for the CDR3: TGCGCCAGCAGCGGAACAGGGTTGGAAGAGACCCAGTACTTC.

CDR3 sequence: CASSFSGRMASYEQYF. CDR3 bases: TGTGCCAGCAGTTTTAGCGGGAGAATGGCCTCCTACGAGCAGTACTTC. V is TRBV6-5 and J is TRBJ2-7, with TRBD2 identical over 9 bases. CDR1 and CDR2 (germline): MNHEY, SVGAGI. The CDR3 totals 16 residues. Germline trimming cut 4 bases from V and 0 bases from J; bases unmatched to any gene: 7.

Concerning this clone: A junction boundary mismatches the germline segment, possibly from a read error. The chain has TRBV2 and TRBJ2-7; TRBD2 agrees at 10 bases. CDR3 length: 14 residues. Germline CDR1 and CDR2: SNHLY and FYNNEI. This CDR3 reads CASSEAGGPYEQYF. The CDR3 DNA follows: TGTGCCAGCAGCGAAGCGGGAGGGCCTTACGAGCAGTACTTC.

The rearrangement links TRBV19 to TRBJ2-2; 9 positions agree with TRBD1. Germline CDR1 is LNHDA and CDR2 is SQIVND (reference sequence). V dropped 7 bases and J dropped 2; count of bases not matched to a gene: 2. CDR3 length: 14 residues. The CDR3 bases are TGTGCCAGTAACAGGGGGCCAAACACCGGGGAGCTGTTTTTT. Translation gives CASNRGPNTGELFF. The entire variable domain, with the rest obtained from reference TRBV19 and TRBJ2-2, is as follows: DGGITQSPKYLFRKEGQNVTLSCEQNLNHDAMYWYRQDPGQGLRLIYYSQIVNDFQKGDIAEGYSVSREKKESFPLTVTSAQKNPTAFYLCASNRGPNTGELFFGEGSRLTVL.

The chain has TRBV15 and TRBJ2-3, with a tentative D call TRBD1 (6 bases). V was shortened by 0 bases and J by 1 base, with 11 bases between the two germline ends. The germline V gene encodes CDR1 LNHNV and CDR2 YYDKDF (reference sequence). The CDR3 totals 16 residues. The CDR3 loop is CATSREGAYRTDTQYF. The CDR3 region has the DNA TGTGCCACCAGCAGAGAGGGGGCCTATCGCACAGATACGCAGTATTTT.

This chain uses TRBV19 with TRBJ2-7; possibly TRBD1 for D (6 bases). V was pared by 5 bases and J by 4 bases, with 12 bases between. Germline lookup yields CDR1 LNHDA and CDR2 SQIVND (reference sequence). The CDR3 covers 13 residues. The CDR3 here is CASSFRDKYEQYF. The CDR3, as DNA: TGTGCCAGTAGTTTCCGGGACAAATACGAGCAGTACTTC. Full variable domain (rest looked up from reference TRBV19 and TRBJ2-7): DGGITQSPKYLFRKEGQNVTLSCEQNLNHDAMYWYRQDPGQGLRLIYYSQIVNDFQKGDIAEGYSVSREKKESFPLTVTSAQKNPTAFYLCASSFRDKYEQYFGPGTRLTVT.

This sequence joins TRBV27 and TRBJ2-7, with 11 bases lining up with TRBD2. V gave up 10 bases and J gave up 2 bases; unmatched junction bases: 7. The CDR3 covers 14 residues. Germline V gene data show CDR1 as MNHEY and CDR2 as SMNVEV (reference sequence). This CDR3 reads CATQKLAGAYEQYF. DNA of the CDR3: TGTGCCACCCAAAAACTAGCGGGGGCCTACGAGCAGTACTTC.

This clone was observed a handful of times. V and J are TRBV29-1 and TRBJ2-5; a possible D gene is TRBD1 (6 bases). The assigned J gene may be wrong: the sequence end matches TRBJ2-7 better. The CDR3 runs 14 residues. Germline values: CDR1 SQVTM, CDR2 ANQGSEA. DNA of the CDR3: TGCAGCGTGGTGTGGACAGACCCGGGCCTCGAGCAGTACTTC. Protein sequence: CSVVWTDPGLEQYF.